This T cell receptor beta chain comes out of a study of blood T cells in healthy people across ages. Germline V gene data show CDR1 as KGHDR and CDR2 as SFDVKD. The CDR3 loop spans 16 amino acids. V was pared by 3 bases and J by 7 bases, with 8 bases of the junction left unmatched. Alongside a J-beta primer mix, a sample-barcoded 5' primer served in a second PCR lasting roughly 7 to 12 cycles. MiXCR was run by TCRdb on the 5' RACE reads, yielding one entry per CDR3 protein. The sample lists about 620,000 distinct CDR3 sequences, 45% to 60% occurring once. The chain is built from TRBV24-1 and TRBJ2-1; 10 nucleotides agree with TRBD2. The specimen sequenced was blood. The clonotype was recovered from a woman of 80 years or more in good health. The DNA of the CDR3 is TGTGCCACCAGTGATATCAGCGGGAGGGCCCAAAATGAGCAGTTCTTC. Protein product: CATSDISGRAQNEQFF.